The T cell receptor beta chain described here comes from a study of Ad26.COV2.S vaccination and SARS-CoV-2 variants. Across the study: Donor participated within the Ad26.COV2.S arm of the COV1001 trial. Intramuscular Ad26.COV2.S doses were given once or twice, 56 days apart. Findings and limits, study-wide: Substantial post-vaccination breadth of spike-specific CD8+ and CD4+ T cell responses was reported.

The CDR3 has 11 residues. The V and J ends lost 5 bases and 3 bases respectively, with 5 bases between them. The germline CDR1 and CDR2 sequences are MNHNY and SVGAGI (reference sequence). Sequenced by immunoSEQ multiplex PCR; TCRdb stores in-frame clones only, minus some. Seen here are fewer than 900,000 clones, roughly 90% observed once, and the top ten hold around 1.5%. Documented treatment: 15 to 20 received Ad26.COV2.S at low or high dose, single or two shots; roughly 5 received placebo; per-sample allocation not given. All samples were drawn on day 63, counting from the first vaccine or placebo injection. This clone was counted a single time. The antigen remains undetermined.

The V call is TRBV6-6, the J call TRBJ2-7; D is ambiguous. The clonotype comes from a person aged 18-60 years who received the Ad26.COV2.S COVID-19 vaccine or a placebo. Specimen: peripheral blood, collected in a trial of Ad26.COV2.S vaccine versus placebo. CDR3 sequence (DNA): TGTGCCAGCAGTAACCACTACGAGCAGTACTTC. Encoded protein: CASSNHYEQYF.